This TCR beta chain came from a study of cytomegalovirus exposure and HLA in healthy donors. The CDR3 contains 15 residues. V trimming: 3 bases; J trimming: 1 base; junction bases outside the gene matches: 5. The V gene's germline CDR1 is KGHSH and CDR2 LQKENI. PCR used 60 Vbeta primers and 13 Jbeta primers. Generated by immunoSEQ multiplex PCR, the TCRdb table keeps only in-frame clones and is missing some. The table lists approximately 150,000 clones, around 80% of them singletons, with approximately 6.1% in the top ten. This sequence joins TRBV18 and TRBJ2-5; 7 bases line up with TRBD1. The clonotype was recovered from a young man in good health and CMV-seropositive. The sequencing input was PBMCs. CDR3 nucleotide sequence: TGTGCCAGCTCACCGCTGGGACAGCTCCAAGAGACCCAGTACTTC. It translates to CASSPLGQLQETQYF.